The T cell receptor (beta chain) described here comes from a study of T cells expressing NK-cell markers. Study in general: The study drew TCR beta repertoires from sorted CD3+CD56+NKG2C+, CD3+CD56+NKG2C- and CD3+CD56-NKG2C+ T cells. General study results and limits: In a group of about 6 donors, dominant NKG2C+ clonotypes represented 1.0-7.0% of CD8+ T cells. What remained unclear was the HCMV specificity of expanded NKG2C+ T cell clones.

Reanalyzing the 5' RACE reads, TCRdb keeps one entry per CDR3 protein, without DNA. The sample table sets out some 600,000 distinct CDR3 sequences. The V gene's germline CDR1 is SGHTA and CDR2 FQGNSA. The CDR3 has 13 amino acids. A remark on this clonotype: Its specificity is unknown.

Material: blood T cells: a sorted CD56 or NKG2C T cell subset, CD4+ or CD8+ T cells, or bulk PBMC T cells (not recorded which). The receptor comes from a man younger than 35 in good health. The chain has TRBV7-2 and TRBJ2-3; absent DNA, TCRdb's TRBD1 call cannot be checked. The CDR3 loop is CASSPRKADTQYF.